The 8 T cell receptor beta chains reported below all come from one sample, sequenced in a study of blood T cell repertoires in COVID-19. TCRdb's copy holds only in-frame clones and misses some; the assay was immunoSEQ multiplex PCR. In the table there are a few hundred thousand clones, approximately 91% of which are singletons. The sequencing input was PBMCs or T cells enriched from blood (not recorded which). The source is a middle-aged woman who had been exposed to COVID-19.

This chain connects TRBV7-9 to TRBJ1-4; D may be TRBD1 (5 bases). Germline values: CDR1 SEHNR, CDR2 FQNEAQ (reference sequence). The length of the CDR3 is 12 residues. Deletions cut 7 bases from V and 6 bases from J, with 9 bases between. CDR3 sequence (DNA): TGTGCCAGCAAGGGAGGGGATGAAAAACTGTTTTTT. It encodes CASKGGDEKLFF.

The V and J genes are TRBV13 and TRBJ2-7, with unresolved D. Germline lookup yields CDR1 PRHDT and CDR2 FYEKMQ (reference sequence). V lost 4 bases to trimming and J lost 3 bases, with 13 bases between them. CDR3 length equals 14 residues. CDR3 DNA sequence: TGTGCCAGCAGCTCGGAGACGGATTACTACGAGCAGTACTTC. Its translation is CASSSETDYYEQYF.

This clone was counted only a few times. The chain has TRBV29-1 and TRBJ1-2; a possible D gene is TRBD1 (6 bases). V was cut by 3 bases and J by 8 bases, with 16 bases left in between. The germline V gene has CDR1 SQVTM and CDR2 ANQGSEA. The CDR3 totals 13 residues. Here the CDR3 DNA reads TGCAGCGTTGATTTAGGGGGAGATATGGGCTACACCTTC. Protein sequence: CSVDLGGDMGYTF. Filled out from reference TRBV29-1 and TRBJ1-2, the complete variable domain reads SAVISQKPSRDICQRGTSLTIQCQVDSQVTMMFWYRQQPGQSLTLIATANQGSEATYESGFVIDKFPISRPNLTFSTLTVSNMSPEDSSIYLCSVDLGGDMGYTFGSGTRLTVV.

This clone appeared a few times. The V and J genes are TRBV7-9 and TRBJ1-2; TRBD1 agrees at 11 bases. V dropped 5 bases and J dropped 8; count of bases not matched to a gene: 10. The V gene's germline CDR1 is SEHNR and CDR2 FQNEAQ (reference sequence). This CDR3 region has 15 residues. The CDR3 DNA follows: TGTGCCAGCAGCCCCCGGACAGGGGGCGCGGGAGGCTACACCTTC. Translated, it gives CASSPRTGGAGGYTF.

CDR3 nucleotides: TGTGCTAGTGGTTTGGTGGGACAGGGGGAGAGTTCACCCCTCCACTTT. Protein product: CASGLVGQGESSPLHF. The chain links TRBV12-5 to TRBJ1-6; 11 positions match TRBD1. J was trimmed by 9 bases and V by 0 bases; bases with no gene match: 4. This CDR3 contains 16 residues. CDR1 and CDR2 from the germline V gene are LGHNT and FRNRAP. Full variable domain (rest looked up from reference TRBV12-5 and TRBJ1-6): DARVTQTPRHKVTEMGQEVTMRCQPILGHNTVFWYRQTMMQGLELLAYFRNRAPLDDSGMPKDRFSAEMPDATLATLKIQPSEPRDSAVYFCASGLVGQGESSPLHFGNGTRLTVT.

The rearrangement joins TRBV7-6 to TRBJ2-7, with D hard to call. The CDR3 is made up of 14 amino acids. Trimming stripped 0 bases from V and 4 bases from J, with 10 bases between. The germline V gene encodes CDR1 SGHVS and CDR2 FNYEAQ. The CDR3 DNA is TGTGCCAGCAGCTTAGCGGGCAGGTCTTACGAGCAGTACTTC. Its translation: CASSLAGRSYEQYF.

This chain connects TRBV6-6 to TRBJ2-7, with TRBD1 as a possible D gene (5 bases). The CDR3 consists of 12 residues. V was clipped by 6 bases and J by 2 bases, with 8 bases between them. CDR1 and CDR2 from the germline V gene are MNHNY and SVGAGI (reference sequence). CDR3 sequence (DNA): TGTGCCAGCAGGGAACAGGCCTACGAGCAGTACTTC. The encoded protein is CASREQAYEQYF.

The CDR3 DNA sequence: TGCGCCAGCAGCTTGGAACTGGGAGGCTCACCCCTCCACTTT. This gives the protein CASSLELGGSPLHF. The V call is TRBV5-1, the J call TRBJ1-6, with D unclear. Germline CDR1 SGHRS, CDR2 YFSETQ. With 0 bases removed from V and 10 bases from J, the gap between germline ends came to 11 bases. This CDR3 has 14 amino acids. The full variable domain, with the rest looked up from reference TRBV5-1 and TRBJ1-6, is KAGVTQTPRYLIKTRGQQVTLSCSPISGHRSVSWYQQTPGQGLQFLFEYFSETQRNKGNFPGRFSGRQFSNSRSEMNVSTLELGDSALYLCASSLELGGSPLHFGNGTRLTVT.